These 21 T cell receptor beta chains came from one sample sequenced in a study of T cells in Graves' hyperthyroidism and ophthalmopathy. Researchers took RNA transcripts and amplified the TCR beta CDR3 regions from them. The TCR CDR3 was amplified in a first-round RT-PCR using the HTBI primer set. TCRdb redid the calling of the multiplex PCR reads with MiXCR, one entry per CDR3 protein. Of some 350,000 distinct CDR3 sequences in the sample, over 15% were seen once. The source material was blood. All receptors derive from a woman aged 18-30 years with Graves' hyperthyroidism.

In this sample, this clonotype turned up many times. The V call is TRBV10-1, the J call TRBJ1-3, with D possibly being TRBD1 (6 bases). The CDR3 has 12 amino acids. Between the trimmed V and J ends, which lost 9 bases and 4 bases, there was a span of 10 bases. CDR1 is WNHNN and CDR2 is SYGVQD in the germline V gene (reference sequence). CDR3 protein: CARTTGGNTIYF. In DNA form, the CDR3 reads TGCGCCAGGACCACAGGGGGAAACACCATATATTTT.

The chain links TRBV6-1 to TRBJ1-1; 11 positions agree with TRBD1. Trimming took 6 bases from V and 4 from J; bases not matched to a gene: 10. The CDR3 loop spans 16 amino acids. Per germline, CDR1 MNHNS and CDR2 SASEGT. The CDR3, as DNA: TGTGCCAGCAGCCGTCCCGGGACAGGGGGGGTCACTGAAGCTTTCTTT. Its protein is CASSRPGTGGVTEAFF.

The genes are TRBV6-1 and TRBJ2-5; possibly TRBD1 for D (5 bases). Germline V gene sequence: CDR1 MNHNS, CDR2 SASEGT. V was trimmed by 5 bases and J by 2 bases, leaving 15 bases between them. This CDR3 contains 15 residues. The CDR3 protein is CASSPGQGWQETQYF. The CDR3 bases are TGTGCCAGCAGTCCAGGGCAGGGATGGCAAGAGACCCAGTACTTC.

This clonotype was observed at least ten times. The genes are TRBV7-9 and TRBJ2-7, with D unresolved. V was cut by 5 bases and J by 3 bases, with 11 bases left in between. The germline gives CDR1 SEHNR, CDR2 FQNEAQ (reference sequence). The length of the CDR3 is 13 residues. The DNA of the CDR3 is TGTGCCAGCAGCCAGACGATTCTCTACGAGCAGTACTTC. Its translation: CASSQTILYEQYF. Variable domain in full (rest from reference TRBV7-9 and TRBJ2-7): DTGVSQNPRHKITKRGQNVTFRCDPISEHNRLYWYRQTLGQGPEFLTYFQNEAQLEKSRLLSDRFSAERPKGSFSTLEIQRTEQGDSAMYLCASSQTILYEQYFGPGTRLTVT.

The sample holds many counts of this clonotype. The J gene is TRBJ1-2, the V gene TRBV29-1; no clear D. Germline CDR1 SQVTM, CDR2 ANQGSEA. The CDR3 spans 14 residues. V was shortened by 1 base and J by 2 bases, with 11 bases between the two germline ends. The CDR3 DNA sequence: TGCAGCGTTGAAGGTGGCTCACGGAACTATGGCTACACCTTC. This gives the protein CSVEGGSRNYGYTF.

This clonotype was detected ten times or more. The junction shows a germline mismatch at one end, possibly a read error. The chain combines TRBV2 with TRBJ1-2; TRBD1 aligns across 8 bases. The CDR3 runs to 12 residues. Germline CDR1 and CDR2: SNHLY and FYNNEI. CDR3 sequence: CASGDRGYGYTF. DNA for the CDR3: TGTGCCAGCGGTGACAGGGGATATGGCTACACCTTC.

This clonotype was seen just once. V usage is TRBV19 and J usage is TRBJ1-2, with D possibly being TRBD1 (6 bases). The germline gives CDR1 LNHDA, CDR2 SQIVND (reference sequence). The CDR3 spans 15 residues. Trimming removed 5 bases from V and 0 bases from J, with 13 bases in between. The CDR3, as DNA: TGTGCCAGTAGTTCGCGACAGGCGACTAACTATGGCTACACCTTC. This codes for CASSSRQATNYGYTF.

The CDR3 bases are TGTGCCAGCAGTTCTAAGCCGGGAGCCATGAACACTGAAGCTTTCTTT. Residues: CASSSKPGAMNTEAFF. The chain joins TRBV6-5 to TRBJ1-1; D gene unclear. This CDR3 comprises 16 residues. Trimming stripped 4 bases from V and 0 bases from J, with 15 bases between. Germline CDR1 is MNHEY and CDR2 is SVGAGI.

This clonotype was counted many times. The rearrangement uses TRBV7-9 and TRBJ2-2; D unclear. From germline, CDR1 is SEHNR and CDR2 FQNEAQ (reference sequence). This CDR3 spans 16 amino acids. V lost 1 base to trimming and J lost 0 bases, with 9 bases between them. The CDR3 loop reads CASSLVVFANTGELFF. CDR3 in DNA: TGTGCCAGCAGCTTAGTCGTGTTCGCGAACACCGGGGAGCTGTTTTTT.

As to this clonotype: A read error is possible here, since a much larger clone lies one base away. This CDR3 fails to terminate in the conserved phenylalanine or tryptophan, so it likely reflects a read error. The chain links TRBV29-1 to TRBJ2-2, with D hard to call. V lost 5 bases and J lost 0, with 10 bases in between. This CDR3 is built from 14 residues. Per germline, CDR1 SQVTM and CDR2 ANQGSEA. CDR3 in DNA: TGCAGCGTTTCCTCCAACGCGAACACCGGGGAGCTGTTTGTT. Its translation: CSVSSNANTGELFV.

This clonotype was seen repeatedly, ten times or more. The CDR3 loop is CASSYKRALAKNIQYF. In DNA form, the CDR3 reads TGTGCCAGCAGTTACAAGCGGGCCTTAGCCAAAAACATTCAGTACTTC. J is TRBJ2-4 and V is TRBV6-5; maybe TRBD2 (6 bases). Trimming removed 2 bases from V and 0 bases from J, with 11 bases in between. The germline V gene encodes CDR1 MNHEY and CDR2 SVGAGI. This CDR3 region has 16 residues.

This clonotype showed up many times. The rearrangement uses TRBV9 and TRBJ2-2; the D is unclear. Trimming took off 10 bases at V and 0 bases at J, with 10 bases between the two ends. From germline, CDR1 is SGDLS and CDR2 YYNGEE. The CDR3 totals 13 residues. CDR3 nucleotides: TGTGCCCGCCCATGGCCGAACACCGGGGAGCTGTTTTTT. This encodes CARPWPNTGELFF.

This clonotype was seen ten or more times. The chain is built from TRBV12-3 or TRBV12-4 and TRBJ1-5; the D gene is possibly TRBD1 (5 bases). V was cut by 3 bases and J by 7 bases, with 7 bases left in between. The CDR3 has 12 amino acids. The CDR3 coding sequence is TGTGCCAGCAGTTTTCAGGGACAGCCCCAGCATTTT. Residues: CASSFQGQPQHF.

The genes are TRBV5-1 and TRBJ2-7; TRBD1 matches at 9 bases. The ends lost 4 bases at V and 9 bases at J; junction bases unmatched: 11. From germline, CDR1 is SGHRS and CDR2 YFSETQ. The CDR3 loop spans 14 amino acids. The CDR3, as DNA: TGCGCCAGCAGCCGGGGACAGGGACACCACGGGCAGTACTTC. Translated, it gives CASSRGQGHHGQYF.

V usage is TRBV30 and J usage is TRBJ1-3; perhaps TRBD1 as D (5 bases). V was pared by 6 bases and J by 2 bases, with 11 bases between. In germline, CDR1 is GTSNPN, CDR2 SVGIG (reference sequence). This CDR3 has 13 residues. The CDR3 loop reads CACARGPGNTIYF. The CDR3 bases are TGTGCCTGTGCGAGGGGCCCTGGAAACACCATATATTTT.

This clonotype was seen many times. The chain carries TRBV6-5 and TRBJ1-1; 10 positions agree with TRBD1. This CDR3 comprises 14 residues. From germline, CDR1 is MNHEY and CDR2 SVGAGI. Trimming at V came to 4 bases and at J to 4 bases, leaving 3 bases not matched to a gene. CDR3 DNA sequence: TGTGCCAGCAGTTCCGACAGGGGGCCCACTGAAGCTTTCTTT. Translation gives CASSSDRGPTEAFF.

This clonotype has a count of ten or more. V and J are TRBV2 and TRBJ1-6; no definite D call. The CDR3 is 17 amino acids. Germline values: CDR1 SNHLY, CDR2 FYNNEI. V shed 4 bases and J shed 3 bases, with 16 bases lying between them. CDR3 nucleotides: TGTGCCAGCAGTGGTGCGTTTGGGGATATCTATAATTCACCCCTCCACTTT. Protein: CASSGAFGDIYNSPLHF.

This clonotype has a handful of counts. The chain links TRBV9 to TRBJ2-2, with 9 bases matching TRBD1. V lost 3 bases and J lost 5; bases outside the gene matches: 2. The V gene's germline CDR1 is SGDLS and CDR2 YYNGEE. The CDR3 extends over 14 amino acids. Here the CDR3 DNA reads TGTGCCAGCAGCGCGGGACAGGGAACCGGGGAGCTGTTTTTT. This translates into CASSAGQGTGELFF.

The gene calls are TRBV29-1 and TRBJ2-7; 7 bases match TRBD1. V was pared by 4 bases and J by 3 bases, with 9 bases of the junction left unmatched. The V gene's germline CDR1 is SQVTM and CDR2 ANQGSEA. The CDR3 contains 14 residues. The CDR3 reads CSVGRERGLYEQYF. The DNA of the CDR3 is TGCAGCGTTGGTAGGGAGAGGGGGCTCTACGAGCAGTACTTC.

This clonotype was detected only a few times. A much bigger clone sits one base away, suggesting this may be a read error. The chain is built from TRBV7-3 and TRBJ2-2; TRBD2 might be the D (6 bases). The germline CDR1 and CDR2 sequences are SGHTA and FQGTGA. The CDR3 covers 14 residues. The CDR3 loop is CASRRGENTGELCF. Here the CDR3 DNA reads TGTGCCAGCAGGCGCGGGGAGAACACCGGGGAGCTGTGTTTT.

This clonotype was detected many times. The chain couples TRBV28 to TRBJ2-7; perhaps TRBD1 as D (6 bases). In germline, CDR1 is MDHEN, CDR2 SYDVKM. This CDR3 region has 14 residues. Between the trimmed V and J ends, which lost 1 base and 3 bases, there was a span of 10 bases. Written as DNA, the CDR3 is TGTGCCAGCAGTTTATACAGGGCGATCTACGAGCAGTACTTC. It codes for CASSLYRAIYEQYF. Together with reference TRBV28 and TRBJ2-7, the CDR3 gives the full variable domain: DVKVTQSSRYLVKRTGEKVFLECVQDMDHENMFWYRQDPGLGLRLIYFSYDVKMKEKGDIPEGYSVSREKKERFSLILESASTNQTSMYLCASSLYRAIYEQYFGPGTRLTVT.